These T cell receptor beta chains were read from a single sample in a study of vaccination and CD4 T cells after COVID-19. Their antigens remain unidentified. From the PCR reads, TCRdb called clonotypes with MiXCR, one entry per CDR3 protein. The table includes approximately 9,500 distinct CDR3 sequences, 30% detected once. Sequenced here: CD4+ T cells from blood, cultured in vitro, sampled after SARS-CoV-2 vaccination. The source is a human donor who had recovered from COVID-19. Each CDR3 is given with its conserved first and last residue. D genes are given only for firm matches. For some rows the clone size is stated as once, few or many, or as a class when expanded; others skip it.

CSARDRKSRESSYNEQFF TGCAGTGCTAGAGATCGCAAAAGCAGGGAGAGTTCCTACAATGAGCAGTTCTTC TRBJ2-1 - - TRBV20-1
CASSMGLAVGETQYF TGTGCCAGTAGTATGGGGCTAGCGGTGGGAGAGACCCAGTACTTC TRBJ2-5 few TRBD2 TRBV19
CASSLSGTRSLLYEQYF TGTGCCAGCAGCCTTTCCGGGACTAGAAGTCTACTCTACGAGCAGTACTTC TRBJ2-7 - TRBD2 TRBV6-2/TRBV6-3
CASSAWTTNSPLHF TGTGCCAGCAGTGCGTGGACTACCAATTCACCCCTCCACTTT TRBJ1-6 - - TRBV6-1
CATSRVRPGRNTEAFF TGTGCCACCAGCAGAGTTCGGCCCGGCAGGAACACTGAAGCTTTCTTT TRBJ1-1 few - TRBV15
CASSTPRISNQPQHF TGTGCCAGCAGTACCCCCCGGATTAGCAATCAGCCCCAGCATTTT TRBJ1-5 few - TRBV6-2/TRBV6-3
CASSYQATDTQYF TGTGCCAGCAGTTACCAGGCGACAGATACGCAGTATTTT TRBJ2-3 - - TRBV6-2/TRBV6-3
CSVLPGANEQYF TGCAGCGTTTTGCCGGGGGCGAACGAGCAGTACTTC TRBJ2-7 - - TRBV29-1
CSATPGGQPQHF TGCAGTGCTACCCCAGGGGGTCAGCCCCAGCATTTT TRBJ1-5 - TRBD1 TRBV20-1
CASGRDTAFYGYTF TGTGCCAGCGGCAGGGATACAGCCTTCTATGGCTACACCTTC TRBJ1-2 - - TRBV28
CASSYSRGNYGREQFF TGTGCCAGCAGTTACTCACGTGGCAACTATGGTCGTGAGCAGTTCTTC TRBJ2-1 - - TRBV6-5
CASSTGGGPARQETQYF TGCGCCAGCAGCACTGGTGGGGGACCAGCGCGTCAAGAGACCCAGTACTTC TRBJ2-5 - - TRBV5-1
CATSPLATSYEQYF TGTGCCACCAGCCCTCTAGCGACTTCCTACGAGCAGTACTTC TRBJ2-7 - - TRBV15
CASRTGTSVTDTQYF TGTGCCAGCAGAACCGGGACTAGCGTCACAGATACGCAGTATTTT TRBJ2-3 - TRBD2 TRBV6-2/TRBV6-3
CASSYSRQGAQGNTIYF TGTGCCAGCAGTTACTCGAGACAGGGCGCTCAAGGGAACACCATATATTTT TRBJ1-3 - TRBD1 TRBV6-5
CASSHRQFYGYTF TGTGCCAGCAGCCACCGACAGTTCTATGGCTACACCTTC TRBJ1-2 - - TRBV5-4
CASSRDRFSYNEQFF TGTGCCAGCAGCCGGGACAGGTTCTCCTACAATGAGCAGTTCTTC TRBJ2-1 few TRBD1 TRBV5-4
CASRRRGDPGANVLTF TGTGCCAGCAGGCGACGCGGAGATCCTGGGGCCAACGTCCTGACTTTC TRBJ2-6 few - TRBV7-8
CASSRRPDRNQPQHF TGTGCCAGCAGTCGCAGACCGGACCGCAATCAGCCCCAGCATTTT TRBJ1-5 - - TRBV28
CASSLVRGQMGGYTF TGTGCCAGCAGTTTAGTCAGAGGGCAAATGGGAGGCTACACCTTC TRBJ1-2 - - TRBV12-3/TRBV12-4
CATSVPTGRNEQFF TGTGCCACCAGTGTCCCGACAGGCCGCAATGAGCAGTTCTTC TRBJ2-1 few - TRBV24-1
CASSRTSGDNEQFF TGTGCCAGCAGCCGGACTAGCGGGGACAATGAGCAGTTCTTC TRBJ2-1 - TRBD2 TRBV7-2
CASSYSRGTEAFF TGTGCCAGTAGTTACTCCAGGGGGACTGAAGCTTTCTTT TRBJ1-1 - TRBD1 TRBV19
CASSRGATGNTIYF TGTGCCAGCAGTAGGGGGGCTACTGGAAACACCATATATTTT TRBJ1-3 - - TRBV6-1
CASSRRNTEAFF TGTGCCAGCAGTCGCCGGAACACTGAAGCTTTCTTT TRBJ1-1 - - TRBV6-1
CSAAGQGASGYTF TGCAGTGCGGCGGGACAGGGGGCAAGTGGCTACACCTTC TRBJ1-2 - TRBD1 TRBV20-1
CSAPDRGQIGGLTDTQYF TGCAGTGCTCCGGACAGGGGACAAATTGGGGGGTTGACAGATACGCAGTATTTT TRBJ2-3 few TRBD1 TRBV20-1
CASSLGGSDTGELFF TGTGCCAGCAGTTTAGGGGGGTCGGACACCGGGGAGCTGTTTTTT TRBJ2-2 - - TRBV28
CATSRPAGGPGELFF TGTGCCACCAGCCGGCCAGCGGGAGGGCCCGGGGAGCTGTTTTTT TRBJ2-2 - TRBD2 TRBV15
CASSKVQRDVLTTYEQYF TGTGCCAGCAGCAAAGTCCAGAGAGACGTACTCACAACCTACGAGCAGTACTTC TRBJ2-7 few - TRBV21-1
CRGGPGGMNNEQFF TGCAGGGGGGGGCCTGGGGGAATGAACAATGAGCAGTTCTTC TRBJ2-1 few - TRBV20-1
CASLHSEGQGIDYGYTF TGTGCCAGCTTACACAGCGAGGGGCAGGGTATTGACTATGGCTACACCTTC TRBJ1-2 - - TRBV28
CASSQDLVRNEQFF TGTGCCAGCAGCCAGGACCTAGTTCGCAATGAGCAGTTCTTC TRBJ2-1 - - TRBV11-3
CASSLLVLYEQYF TGTGCCAGCAGCTTACTAGTCCTTTACGAGCAGTACTTC TRBJ2-7 - - TRBV11-1
CASSLSGGRGPYEQYF TGTGCCAGCAGTCTATCAGGAGGGCGGGGACCCTACGAGCAGTACTTC TRBJ2-7 few - TRBV6-2/TRBV6-3
CASSNPGADNQPQHF TGTGCCAGCAGTAATCCAGGGGCGGACAATCAGCCCCAGCATTTT TRBJ1-5 - - TRBV28
CASSIISGRAPYNEQFF TGTGCCAGTAGTATCATTAGCGGGAGGGCCCCCTACAATGAGCAGTTCTTC TRBJ2-1 - TRBD2 TRBV19
CASSLELQGYTF TGTGCCAGCAGTTTAGAGTTGCAGGGCTACACCTTC TRBJ1-2 few - TRBV27
CSASRREPFNYGYTF TGCAGTGCTAGCCGGCGGGAACCTTTTAACTATGGCTACACCTTC TRBJ1-2 - - TRBV20-1
CASSPGSRGNTIYF TGTGCCAGCAGCCCCGGGAGCCGTGGAAACACCATATATTTT TRBJ1-3 few - TRBV11-1
CASSPIRDTPYEQYF TGCGCCAGCAGCCCAATCCGGGACACCCCCTACGAGCAGTACTTC TRBJ2-7 - - TRBV4-3
CASSLTDRDRKNIQYF TGTGCCAGCAGCCTAACAGACCGGGACAGAAAAAACATTCAGTACTTC TRBJ2-4 - TRBD1 TRBV14
CASRLSWGTRGETQYF TGTGCCAGCAGACTTAGCTGGGGGACTAGGGGAGAGACCCAGTACTTC TRBJ2-5 - TRBD2 TRBV6-1